Below, 24 T cell receptor beta chains from the same sample are listed, as sequenced in a study of T-cell reconstitution after alpha-beta-depleted transplantation in children. TCRbeta library preparation incorporated unique molecular identifiers. Via MiXCR, TCRdb re-called the PCR reads, giving one row per CDR3 protein. Among almost 500,000 distinct CDR3 sequences listed, around 13% were seen once. The source material was PBMCs from the stem cell graft donor, sampled from the stem cell graft. The receptors were gathered from a human donor who donated a stem cell graft to a child with combined immunodeficiency.

V is TRBV12-3 or TRBV12-4 and J is TRBJ1-6; TRBD1 might be the D (5 bases). V lost 6 bases, J lost 0 bases, and 9 bases lay in between. There are 15 residues in the CDR3. The CDR3 nucleotides are TGTGCCAGCAGGAAGGGGACCTCCTATAATTCACCCCTCCACTTT. It specifies CASRKGTSYNSPLHF.

This clonotype was found many times. The chain is built from TRBV11-2 and TRBJ2-1, with TRBD1 matching over 7 bases. CDR1 and CDR2 from the germline V gene are SGHAT and FQNNGV. The CDR3 length is 15 residues. Trimming removed 4 bases from V and 4 bases from J; junction bases left unmatched: 7. The CDR3 DNA reads as TGTGCCAGCAGCTCACGACAGGGCAAATACAATGAGCAGTTCTTC. It is translated as CASSSRQGKYNEQFF.

The chain carries TRBV5-1 and TRBJ2-3; 7 bases align to TRBD1. CDR1 is SGHRS and CDR2 is YFSETQ in the germline V gene. The CDR3 spans 15 residues. The V segment lost 4 bases and the J segment 6 bases; nucleotides outside the gene matches: 11. CDR3 sequence (DNA): TGCGCCAGCAGCACAGGGGCCCTGGTCATGGATACGCAGTATTTT. Protein sequence: CASSTGALVMDTQYF.

This clonotype has a handful of counts. The rearrangement joins TRBV3-1 to TRBJ2-2, with D possibly TRBD2 on 7 matching bases. Germline V lookup: CDR1 LGHDT, CDR2 YNNKEL (reference sequence). V lost 3 bases to trimming and J lost 6 bases, with 11 bases between them. This CDR3 is built from 14 residues. The CDR3 DNA is TGTGCCAGCAGCCAGGGAGGGGGATCCGGGGAGCTGTTTTTT. Encoded protein: CASSQGGGSGELFF.

This clonotype was observed a few times. This sequence joins TRBV9 and TRBJ2-5; D gene uncertain. The germline V gene encodes CDR1 SGDLS and CDR2 YYNGEE. V was pared by 0 bases and J by 5 bases, with 2 bases between. The CDR3 has 11 residues. CDR3 coding DNA: TGTGCCAGCAGCGTAGATGAGACCCAGTACTTC. Its protein product is CASSVDETQYF.

This clonotype came up a few times. The chain couples TRBV12-3 or TRBV12-4 to TRBJ2-3; 11 bases map to TRBD1. Trimming removed 5 bases from V and 3 bases from J; junction bases left unmatched: 4. This CDR3 is built from 15 residues. The CDR3 is CASSTGQGATDTQYF. The DNA for the CDR3 is TGTGCCAGCAGTACCGGACAGGGGGCAACAGATACGCAGTATTTT.

A few counts support this clonotype. The rearrangement joins TRBV19 to TRBJ2-1; a weak D match, TRBD1 (5 bases). The CDR3 totals 15 residues. V was clipped by 8 bases and J by 0 bases, with 14 bases between them. The germline CDR1 and CDR2 sequences are LNHDA and SQIVND (reference sequence). The CDR3 region is CASALGVSSYNEQFF. In DNA form, the CDR3 reads TGTGCCAGTGCCCTAGGGGTGAGCTCCTACAATGAGCAGTTCTTC.

This clonotype appeared a few times. V gene TRBV9 combines with J gene TRBJ2-1; D ambiguous. Germline CDR1 is SGDLS and CDR2 is YYNGEE. This CDR3 has 13 amino acids. Deletions cut 3 bases from V and 7 bases from J, with 11 bases between. Here the CDR3 DNA reads TGTGCCAGCAGCGCCCGACACATTAATGAGCAGTTCTTC. Translated, it gives CASSARHINEQFF.

This clonotype was found a few times. V usage is TRBV20-1 and J usage is TRBJ2-7; TRBD2 matches at 8 bases. This CDR3 comprises 15 residues. Trimming removed 4 bases from V and 6 bases from J; junction bases left unmatched: 14. In germline, CDR1 is DFQATT, CDR2 SNEGSKA (reference sequence). The CDR3 nucleotides read TGCAGTGCTACCTCTTGGGGACTAGTAGACACCGAGCAGTACTTC. Amino acid sequence: CSATSWGLVDTEQYF.

This clonotype came up a few times. This chain uses TRBV7-9 with TRBJ2-3; D unclear. The ends were cut back, 0 bases at V and 2 bases at J, with 6 bases in the middle. Germline loops: CDR1 SEHNR, CDR2 FQNEAQ (reference sequence). The CDR3 is made up of 14 amino acids. CDR3 sequence (DNA): TGTGCCAGCAGCTTAGCCAAGAACACAGATACGCAGTATTTT. Translation gives CASSLAKNTDTQYF. Using reference TRBV7-9 and TRBJ2-3 for the parts outside the CDR3, the full variable domain is DTGVSQNPRHKITKRGQNVTFRCDPISEHNRLYWYRQTLGQGPEFLTYFQNEAQLEKSRLLSDRFSAERPKGSFSTLEIQRTEQGDSAMYLCASSLAKNTDTQYFGPGTRLTVL.

This clonotype has a count of ten or more. The chain combines TRBV5-6 with TRBJ2-3; tentative D call: TRBD2 (7 bases). The V end lost 6 bases, the J end lost 10 bases, and 27 bases lay between the germline ends. The CDR3 contains 16 residues. Looked up from germline, CDR1 is SGHDT and CDR2 is YYEEEE. The CDR3 region has the DNA TGTGCCAGCAACAATAAGGGGGGGGCCCATCCCCTTCCGCAGTATTTT. Translating gives CASNNKGGAHPLPQYF.

Ten or more counts support this clonotype. V and J are TRBV5-6 and TRBJ2-5; a weak D match, TRBD2 (6 bases). The CDR3 spans 15 residues. Germline CDR1 reads SGHDT; CDR2 reads YYEEEE. V dropped 4 bases and J dropped 1 base, with 14 bases sitting between them. For the CDR3, the DNA is TGTGCCAGCAGCGTAGGACTACGAGCCCAAGAGACCCAGTACTTC. It is translated as CASSVGLRAQETQYF.

This clonotype was counted ten times or more. The chain employs TRBV5-1 and TRBJ1-1, with D perhaps TRBD1 (6 bases). V lost 0 bases to trimming and J lost 5 bases, with 11 bases between them. The V gene's germline CDR1 is SGHRS and CDR2 YFSETQ. This CDR3 is 14 amino acids long. The CDR3 region is CASSLAERGTEAFF. CDR3 coding DNA: TGCGCCAGCAGCTTGGCCGAAAGGGGGACTGAAGCTTTCTTT.

Remarks on this clonotype: The CDR3 end shows no conserved phenylalanine or tryptophan, and so a read error is likely. The chain is built from TRBV25-1 and TRBJ2-2; D is unclear. Trimming stripped 4 bases from V and 5 bases from J, with 14 bases between. The germline CDR1 and CDR2 sequences are MGHDK and SYGVNS. The CDR3 covers 15 residues. As DNA, the CDR3 is TGTGCCAGCAGTGGGGGTTGGGGATTAACCGGGGAGCTGTTTCTT. It codes for CASSGGWGLTGELFL.

This clonotype came up many times. V is TRBV27 and J is TRBJ1-4, with 7 nucleotides matching TRBD1. CDR1 is MNHEY and CDR2 is SMNVEV in the germline V gene (reference sequence). J was trimmed by 7 bases and V by 5 bases; bases with no gene match: 4. The CDR3 extends over 13 amino acids. The CDR3 DNA sequence: TGTGCCAGCAGTGGAGGGACAGTTGAAAAACTGTTTTTT. Translating gives CASSGGTVEKLFF.

The rearrangement joins TRBV10-3 to TRBJ2-2; D gene uncertain. Trimming removed 7 bases at V and 6 bases at J, with 6 bases between. Germline V lookup: CDR1 ENHRY, CDR2 SYGVKD. This CDR3 spans 11 amino acids. In DNA form, the CDR3 reads TGTGCCATCACCCCGCCCGGGGAGCTGTTTTTT. It encodes CAITPPGELFF.

The genes are TRBV6-1 and TRBJ2-2; 8 bases line up with TRBD2. The germline gives CDR1 MNHNS, CDR2 SASEGT. V shed 5 bases and J 8 bases; nucleotides not matched to a gene: 10. The CDR3 is 15 amino acids. The CDR3 here is CASSHLRERGGELFF. The CDR3 DNA follows: TGTGCCAGCAGTCATCTCAGGGAGCGGGGGGGGGAGCTGTTTTTT.

This clonotype was observed many times. The CDR3: CASSLGQGGRPQHF. CDR3 nucleotides: TGCGCCAGCAGCTTAGGACAGGGGGGGAGGCCCCAGCATTTT. The chain carries TRBV5-1 and TRBJ1-5; 10 bases are a match to TRBD1. Germline V gene sequence: CDR1 SGHRS, CDR2 YFSETQ. V lost 2 bases, J lost 9 bases, and 5 bases stayed unmatched. CDR3 length equals 14 residues.

This clonotype was recorded many times. The V gene is TRBV5-6, the J gene TRBJ2-2; D is undetermined. The germline V and J ends were trimmed by 0 bases and 1 base, with 4 bases remaining between them. CDR3 length equals 14 residues. Germline CDR1 SGHDT, CDR2 YYEEEE. Written as DNA, the CDR3 is TGTGCCAGCAGCTTGGAACTGAACACCGGGGAGCTGTTTTTT. Protein product: CASSLELNTGELFF.

At least ten counts were recorded for this clonotype. The gene calls are TRBV4-1 and TRBJ1-5; D is uncertain. The CDR3 runs to 14 residues. V lost 0 bases and J lost 2, with 5 bases in between. The germline CDR1 and CDR2 sequences are MGHRA and YSYEKL. The CDR3 DNA follows: TGCGCCAGCAGCCAAGAGGGCGGCAATCAGCCCCAGCATTTT. Translated, it gives CASSQEGGNQPQHF.

This clonotype was counted at least ten times. This sequence joins TRBV12-3 or TRBV12-4 and TRBJ1-2; maybe TRBD1 (5 bases). CDR3 length: 13 residues. V lost 6 bases to trimming and J lost 1 base, with 9 bases between them. CDR3 amino acids: CASSPDNNYGYTF. In DNA, the CDR3 is TGTGCCAGCAGCCCGGACAATAACTATGGCTACACCTTC.

The chain uses TRBV29-1 and TRBJ2-7, with a tentative D call TRBD1 (6 bases). Trimming removed 5 bases at V and 2 bases at J, with 13 bases between. The CDR3 is 13 amino acids. The germline gives CDR1 SQVTM, CDR2 ANQGSEA. The DNA for the CDR3 is TGCAGCGTTTATGAGACAGGTACCTACGAGCAGTACTTC. Residues: CSVYETGTYEQYF.

This chain links TRBV29-1 with TRBJ2-3; D ambiguous. CDR1 is SQVTM, CDR2 ANQGSEA, per germline. V lost 4 bases, J lost 1 base, and 9 bases lay in between. This CDR3 comprises 13 residues. The CDR3 is CSVAPSGTDTQYF. CDR3 nucleotides: TGCAGCGTTGCCCCCAGCGGCACAGATACGCAGTATTTT.

This clonotype was counted only a few times. This chain connects TRBV7-9 to TRBJ2-5; D is perhaps TRBD2 (5 bases). The CDR3 loop spans 16 amino acids. Trimming took 5 bases from V and 2 from J, leaving 18 bases between them. Germline V CDR1 and CDR2: SEHNR, FQNEAQ (reference sequence). CDR3 amino acids: CASSRRLARAQETQYF. CDR3 nucleotides: TGTGCCAGCAGCCGACGACTTGCGCGGGCACAAGAGACCCAGTACTTC.